Presented here are 2 T cell receptor beta chains from one specimen sequenced in a study of T cell responses to AZD1222 COVID-19 vaccine. Method: immunoSEQ multiplex PCR; TCRdb's copy keeps in-frame clones and lacks some. Of just under 150,000 clones listed, about 86% are singletons. This specimen was peripheral blood, taken 28 days after the second AZD1222 dose. These receptors came from an adult who received the AZD1222 COVID-19 vaccine.

The CDR3 bases are TGTGCCAGCAGCCCCCTTGTAGCGGGGGGGGCCCCCGGTCTTACGCAGTATTTT. This translates into CASSPLVAGGAPGLTQYF. This chain joins TRBV14 and TRBJ2-3, with 11 bases lining up with TRBD2. This CDR3 has 18 amino acids. The J segment lost 8 bases and the V segment lost 4 bases, leaving 17 bases of the junction unmatched. Germline V gene sequence: CDR1 SGHDN, CDR2 FVKESK.

CDR3 in amino acids: CASSQGLGMVETQYF. The DNA of the CDR3 is TGTGCCAGCAGCCAGGGACTAGGGATGGTGGAGACCCAGTACTTC. V and J are TRBV14 and TRBJ2-5; 8 bases line up with TRBD2. Germline V CDR1 and CDR2: SGHDN, FVKESK. This CDR3 is built from 15 residues. Trimming took 3 bases from V and 5 from J; bases not matched to a gene: 8.